This TCR beta chain originates from a study of neurological immune-mediated disorders. V gave up 1 base and J gave up 2 bases, with 7 bases separating them. This CDR3 comprises 14 residues. Per the germline V gene, CDR1 is SGHRS and CDR2 is YFSETQ. MiXCR was run by TCRdb on the 5' RACE reads, yielding one entry per CDR3 protein. This table holds about 41,000 distinct CDR3 sequences, approximately 14% found once. There are many counts of this clonotype. Sequencing used CD4+ T cells from blood. J is TRBJ1-3 and V is TRBV5-1, with D tentatively TRBD1 (6 bases). The TCR comes from a woman aged 55 to 70 with HTLV-1-associated myelopathy (HAM/TSP). The CDR3 sequence: CASSLRGAGNTIYF. The CDR3 nucleotides are TGCGCCAGCAGCTTGAGGGGGGCTGGAAACACCATATATTTT.